Listed below are T cell receptor beta chains from one sample, sequenced in a study of T cell responses to AZD1222 COVID-19 vaccine. TCRdb keeps only in-frame clones here, not all; method: immunoSEQ multiplex PCR. The sample comprises about 110,000 clones, around nine tenths of which are singletons, and approximately 17% rests with the top ten. The source material was peripheral blood, sampled on day 0 of AZD1222 vaccination. The origin of the receptors is an adult in good health. CDR3s include the opening cysteine and the closing phenylalanine or tryptophan. The D gene is left open where the match is weak. Clone size is given for some rows only: seen once, a few or many times, or a class if the clone is expanded.

>TRBV12-3/TRBV12-4|TRBJ2-2|-|-|13
CASSLGARGELFF
TGTGCCAGCAGTTTAGGGGCCCGCGGGGAGCTGTTTTTT
>TRBV7-2|TRBJ1-2|-|-|13
CASSPGTNYGYTF
TGTGCCAGCAGCCCCGGGACTAACTATGGCTACACCTTC
>TRBV7-2|TRBJ1-1|-|-|14
CASSFIGGNTEAFF
TGTGCCAGCAGCTTTATAGGAGGGAACACTGAAGCTTTCTTT
>TRBV13|TRBJ2-4|-|-|15
CASSLGRVSKNIQYF
TGTGCCAGCAGCTTAGGTAGGGTATCCAAAAACATTCAGTACTTC
>TRBV5-5|TRBJ1-2|-|-|13
CASSLLEVGGYTF
TGTGCCAGCAGCTTGCTGGAGGTTGGGGGCTACACCTTC
>TRBV19|TRBJ1-3|-|-|16
CASRDPGGLSGNTIYF
TGTGCCAGTAGGGACCCGGGGGGTCTTTCTGGAAACACCATATATTTT
>TRBV3-1/TRBV3-2|TRBJ2-1|-|TRBD2|16
CASSQVAGGPYNEQFF
TGTGCCAGCAGCCAAGTTGCGGGGGGACCCTACAATGAGCAGTTCTTC
>TRBV24-1|TRBJ1-2|few|-|15
CATSRGAGAQWGYTF
TGTGCCACCTCACGGGGGGCGGGAGCTCAATGGGGCTACACCTTC
>TRBV4-2|TRBJ2-1|-|-|16
CASSQLGSGQADEQFF
TGTGCCAGCAGCCAACTTGGGAGCGGGCAGGCGGATGAGCAGTTCTTC
>TRBV18|TRBJ2-1|-|-|14
CASSPLEGAGEQFF
TGTGCCAGCTCACCTTTGGAGGGGGCGGGTGAGCAGTTCTTC
>TRBV6-5|TRBJ2-5|-|-|14
CASSWAGRQETQYF
TGTGCCAGCAGTTGGGCAGGGAGACAAGAGACCCAGTACTTC
>TRBV6-2/TRBV6-3|TRBJ2-6|-|-|18
CASSFSRDTTSGANVLTF
TGTGCCAGCAGTTTCTCACGGGACACCACTTCTGGGGCCAACGTCCTGACTTTC
>TRBV6-5|TRBJ2-5|-|-|15
CASRYLAVGRETQYF
TGTGCCAGCAGATACCTGGCAGTCGGTCGGGAGACCCAGTACTTC
>TRBV30|TRBJ1-5|-|-|13
CAWSADMGQPQHF
TGTGCCTGGAGTGCCGACATGGGGCAGCCCCAGCATTTT